This T cell receptor beta chain was sequenced during a study of graft-versus-host responses after intestinal transplantation. Clones were read by immunoSEQ multiplex PCR, and TCRdb kept only the in-frame ones, dropping some. This sample has 88,000 or so clones, with 75% to 90% found just once. Comments on this clone: What it binds is not known.

With V trimmed by 3 bases and J by 0 bases, 8 bases remained unmatched. CDR3 length equals 16 residues. CDR1 SNHLY and CDR2 FYNNEI come from the germline V gene. The chain employs TRBV2 and TRBJ2-7; TRBD1 matches 7 bases. The TCR comes from a human donor who received an intestinal transplant. The sample here was unstimulated CD4+ T cells sorted from spleen or lymph node cells, taken before intestinal transplant. The CDR3 spells CASSEGQPRSSYEQYF. The CDR3 coding sequence is TGTGCCAGCAGTGAGGGACAGCCTAGGAGCTCCTACGAGCAGTACTTC.